These 2 T cell receptor beta chains came from one sample sequenced in a study of cytomegalovirus exposure and HLA in healthy donors. PCR amplification relied on 60 Vbeta primers (plus 13 Jbeta primers). The protocol was immunoSEQ multiplex PCR, while the TCRdb copy is restricted to in-frame clones and leaves out a portion. The sample holds fewer than 200,000 clones, around 74% seen once. Material: PBMCs. The receptors derive from a man aged 18 to 35 in good health and CMV-seronegative.

CDR3 sequence reads: CASSLELAGVRDTQYF. For the CDR3, the DNA is TGCGCCAGCAGCTTGGAACTAGCGGGAGTTCGAGATACGCAGTATTTT. V and J are TRBV5-1 and TRBJ2-3, with TRBD2 matching over 11 bases. J was trimmed by 5 bases and V by 0 bases; bases with no gene match: 5. The germline CDR1 and CDR2 sequences are SGHRS and YFSETQ. The CDR3 has 16 residues. Based on the CDR3 plus reference TRBV5-1 and TRBJ2-3, the full variable domain is KAGVTQTPRYLIKTRGQQVTLSCSPISGHRSVSWYQQTPGQGLQFLFEYFSETQRNKGNFPGRFSGRQFSNSRSEMNVSTLELGDSALYLCASSLELAGVRDTQYFGPGTRLTVL.

The chain has TRBV7-8 and TRBJ1-2; D might be TRBD1 (6 bases). The germline gives CDR1 SGHVS, CDR2 FQNEAQ. The V end was cut by 5 bases, the J end by 0 bases, with 10 bases between. The CDR3 covers 14 residues. The DNA for the CDR3 is TGTGCCAGCAGCCCGGGGGGCTCTAACTATGGCTACACCTTC. It encodes CASSPGGSNYGYTF.